This T cell receptor (beta chain) appears in the sequencing data of a study of regulatory T cells in long-lasting Graves disease. Time point here: newly diagnosed GD, antithyroid drugs for less than 3 months. PBMC-derived RNA was used for the TCR library. American Thyroid Association guidelines defined Graves' disease diagnosis. One endocrinology department in Xi'an, China, was where patients came from. Trimming took 0 bases from V and 5 from J; bases not matched to a gene: 4. CDR3 length: 15 amino acids. Germline V lookup: CDR1 MGHRA, CDR2 YSYEKL. General study points: Small sample size may have lowered accuracy.

Worth noting for this clonotype: The antigen is not known.

Relying on iRepertoire HTBI primers and Arm-PCR of CDR3 regions, the team built TCR beta libraries. One entry per CDR3 protein, called by TCRdb with MiXCR from the multiplex PCR reads. The sample holds about 560,000 distinct CDR3 sequences, 15% to 20% seen once. The same sample was also used in a study of T cells in Graves' hyperthyroidism and ophthalmopathy. That source adds: Investigators excluded patients with uncontrolled infection, other autoimmune disease, pregnancy or lactation.

Here the sequenced sample was peripheral blood mononuclear cells (PBMCs), taken at new diagnosis, from a patient treated with antithyroid drugs. The chain joins TRBV4-1 to TRBJ2-5, with 9 nucleotides matching TRBD1. The clonotype originates from a man younger than 30 with Graves disease. DNA of the CDR3: TGCGCCAGCAGCCAAGATGACAGGGGGGACGAGACCCAGTACTTC. It encodes CASSQDDRGDETQYF.